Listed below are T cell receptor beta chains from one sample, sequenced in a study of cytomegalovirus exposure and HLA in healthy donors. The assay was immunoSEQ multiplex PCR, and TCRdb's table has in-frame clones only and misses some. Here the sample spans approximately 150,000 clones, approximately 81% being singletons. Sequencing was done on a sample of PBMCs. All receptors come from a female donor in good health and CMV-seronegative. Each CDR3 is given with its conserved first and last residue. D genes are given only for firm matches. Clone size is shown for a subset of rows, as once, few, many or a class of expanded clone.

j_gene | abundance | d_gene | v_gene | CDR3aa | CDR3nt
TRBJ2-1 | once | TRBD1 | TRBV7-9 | CASSLGQGDEQFF | TGTGCCAGCAGCTTAGGGCAGGGGGATGAGCAGTTCTTC
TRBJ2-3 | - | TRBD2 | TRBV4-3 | CASSQGGGRGDMQYF | TGCGCCAGCAGCCAAGGCGGGGGGAGAGGGGATATGCAGTATTTT
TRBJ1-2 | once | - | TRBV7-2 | CASMGGLDGYTF | TGTGCCAGCATGGGGGGTTTGGATGGCTACACCTTC
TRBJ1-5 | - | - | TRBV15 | CATSRDFGNQPQHF | TGTGCCACCAGCAGGGACTTTGGCAATCAGCCCCAGCATTTT
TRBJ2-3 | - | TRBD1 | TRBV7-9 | CASGQGSTDTQYF | TGTGCCAGCGGACAGGGTAGCACAGATACGCAGTATTTT
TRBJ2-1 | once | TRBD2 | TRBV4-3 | CASSRGLAGVGSYNEQFF | TGCGCCAGCAGCCGGGGGCTAGCGGGAGTGGGCTCCTACAATGAGCAGTTCTTC
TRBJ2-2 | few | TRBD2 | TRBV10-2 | CASRLSGGGNTGELFF | TGCGCCAGCCGTCTCAGCGGGGGGGGGAACACCGGGGAGCTGTTTTTT
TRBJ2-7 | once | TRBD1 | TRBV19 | CASSITQGRNEQYF | TGTGCCAGTAGTATTACACAGGGGCGTAACGAGCAGTACTTC
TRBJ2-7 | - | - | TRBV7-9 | CASSLGAGAYEQYF | TGTGCCAGCAGCTTAGGGGCGGGGGCTTACGAGCAGTACTTC
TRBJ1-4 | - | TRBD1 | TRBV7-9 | CSSSSQLGDRGSEKLFF | TGTTCCAGCAGCTCCCAGTTAGGGGACAGGGGAAGTGAAAAACTGTTTTTT
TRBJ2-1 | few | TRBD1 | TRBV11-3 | CASSLDRGYNEQFF | TGTGCCAGCAGCTTAGACAGGGGGTACAATGAGCAGTTCTTC
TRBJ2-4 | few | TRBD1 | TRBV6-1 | CASSGHPWQGARDIQYF | TGTGCCAGCAGTGGGCATCCCTGGCAGGGGGCTCGGGACATTCAGTACTTC
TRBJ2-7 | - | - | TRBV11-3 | CASSPAPGDVYEQYF | TGTGCCAGCAGCCCGGCCCCAGGGGACGTCTACGAGCAGTACTTC
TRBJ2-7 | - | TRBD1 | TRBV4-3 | CASSQDPPGQGYEQYF | TGCGCCAGCAGCCAAGATCCTCCGGGACAGGGCTACGAGCAGTACTTC